The T cell receptor beta chain described here comes from a study of human T cells and chemical hapten exposure. Time point noted: pre-sensitization, week 0. Treatment in this sample: therapeutic diphenylcyclopropenone sensitization with weekly scalp DPC. This clonotype occurred a few times. Germline lookup yields CDR1 MNHEY and CDR2 SMNVEV (reference sequence). V shed 2 bases, J shed 5 bases, and the junction held 6 bases outside the gene matches. The CDR3 covers 16 residues. TCRdb re-called the RACE reads with MiXCR, one entry per CDR3 protein. The sample includes a few hundred thousand distinct CDR3 sequences, around 5.5% of them seen just once.

The chain has TRBV27 and TRBJ1-6; 7 bases align to TRBD1. This receptor was identified in a woman aged 18-29 years with alopecia areata. Some clones in this sample may be carry-over from other donors' samples. The sample in question was whole blood, obtained in connection with sensitization to the hapten diphenylcyclopropenone (DPC). The CDR3 DNA reads TGTGCCAGCAGTTTAAACAGGGGAATGAATAATTCACCCCTCCACTTT. Translation gives CASSLNRGMNNSPLHF.